Below, 30 T cell receptor beta chains from the same sample are listed, as sequenced in a study of CD8+CD57+ T cells in acquired aplastic anemia. Using genomic DNA as the template, TCR beta VDJ and CDR3 profiling was carried out. TCRdb reprocessed the reads with MiXCR, giving one entry per CDR3 protein. The table lists under 200,000 distinct CDR3 sequences, over 60% of them singletons. Sequencing input: sorted CD4+, CD8+, or CD8+CD57+ T cells (not recorded which) from PBMCs. The receptors originated from a human donor with severe aplastic anemia or a healthy control (not recorded which).

In its sample, this clonotype was seen a few times. The V call is TRBV10-2, the J call TRBJ1-2; 9 bases fit TRBD1. The CDR3 is 16 residues long. V gave up 2 bases and J gave up 4 bases; unmatched junction bases: 8. Germline V gene data show CDR1 as WSHSY and CDR2 as SAAADI. CDR3 region: CASSELPGTGSYGYTF. DNA of the CDR3: TGCGCCAGCAGTGAGCTGCCCGGGACAGGGAGCTATGGCTACACCTTC.

The CDR3 DNA is TGTGCCAGCAGTGAAATCGTGCCGATCTCTGGAAACACCATATATTTT. It specifies CASSEIVPISGNTIYF. The chain couples TRBV2 to TRBJ1-3; no definite D call. V lost 2 bases and J 0 bases, leaving 11 bases between the germline ends. Germline CDR1 and CDR2: SNHLY and FYNNEI. The CDR3 totals 16 residues.

This clonotype was seen at least ten times. This chain uses TRBV6-5 with TRBJ1-1, with D possibly matching TRBD1 (6 bases). The V gene lost 5 bases and the J gene lost 4 bases, with 14 bases spanning the gap. Germline V gives CDR1 MNHEY, CDR2 SVGAGI. The CDR3 has 14 amino acids. This chain's CDR3 is CASSELEGVTEAFF. The CDR3 DNA sequence: TGTGCCAGCAGTGAGTTGGAGGGGGTCACTGAAGCTTTCTTT.

The V call is TRBV20-1, the J call TRBJ2-7; 11 bases fit TRBD2. V was pared by 6 bases and J by 2 bases, with 12 bases of the junction left unmatched. Germline lookup yields CDR1 DFQATT and CDR2 SNEGSKA (reference sequence). The CDR3 has 16 residues. The CDR3 DNA sequence: TGCAGTGCCCCAGAATTTAGCGGGAGGGCCGCCTACGAGCAGTACTTC. This codes for CSAPEFSGRAAYEQYF.

The chain combines TRBV7-9 with TRBJ2-3; TRBD1 aligns across 9 bases. The CDR3 has 14 residues. The V gene end was trimmed by 9 bases and the J gene end by 4 bases; junction bases not matched to a gene: 8. Looked up from germline, CDR1 is SEHNR and CDR2 is FQNEAQ (reference sequence). In DNA, the CDR3 is TGTGCCAGTCCCCCGGGACAGGGACCAGATACGCAGTATTTT. It codes for CASPPGQGPDTQYF.

The chain combines TRBV10-3 with TRBJ1-3; tentative D call: TRBD1 (5 bases). The germline gives CDR1 ENHRY, CDR2 SYGVKD. CDR3 length: 14 residues. V dropped 4 bases and J dropped 0 bases, with 7 bases sitting between them. CDR3 coding DNA: TGTGCCATCAGTGGCAGGGACTCTGGAAACACCATATATTTT. This codes for CAISGRDSGNTIYF.

The V call is TRBV24-1, the J call TRBJ2-1; D is unclear. The V gene lost 3 bases and the J gene lost 9 bases, with 20 bases spanning the gap. CDR3 length: 16 amino acids. Germline CDR1 is KGHDR and CDR2 is SFDVKD. CDR3: CATSDTVPSYISEQFF. The CDR3 DNA sequence: TGTGCCACCAGTGATACGGTACCATCGTACATCAGTGAGCAGTTCTTC.

This clonotype has only a few counts. This chain joins TRBV20-1 and TRBJ2-1; 12 nucleotides align to TRBD2. The CDR3 contains 16 residues. The germline V gene encodes CDR1 DFQATT and CDR2 SNEGSKA (reference sequence). The V and J ends lost 2 bases and 4 bases, in that order; junction bases with no gene match: 6. The CDR3 nucleotides read TGCAGTGCTAGACCGTCCGGACTAGCGGGGTACAATGAGCAGTTCTTC. It translates to CSARPSGLAGYNEQFF.

V gene TRBV11-3 combines with J gene TRBJ2-7, with 9 bases identical to TRBD1. Germline CDR1 and CDR2: SGHNT and YENEEA. Unmatched junction bases numbered 3, after V lost 5 bases and J lost 1 base. This CDR3 spans 14 amino acids. The CDR3: CASSRDRASYEQYF. The CDR3 DNA reads as TGTGCCAGCAGCCGGGACAGGGCTTCCTACGAGCAGTACTTC.

This clonotype has a handful of counts. The V gene is TRBV7-6, the J gene TRBJ2-5; 8 bases align to TRBD2. V was clipped by 11 bases and J by 4 bases; unmatched bases: 3. CDR3 size: 11 residues. Germline V gives CDR1 SGHVS, CDR2 FNYEAQ. CDR3 sequence (DNA): TGTGCCGCGGGGGGCAGAGAGACCCAGTACTTC. Translating gives CAAGGRETQYF. Full variable domain (outside the CDR3, taken from reference TRBV7-6 and TRBJ2-5): GAGVSQSPRYKVTKRGQDVALRCDPISGHVSLYWYRQALGQGPEFLTYFNYEAQQDKSGLPNDRFSAERPEGSISTLTIQRTEQRDSAMYRCAAGGRETQYFGPGTRLLVL.

The rearrangement uses TRBV4-2 and TRBJ1-1; D might be TRBD1 (6 bases). The CDR3 has 13 amino acids. Germline CDR1 is LGHNA and CDR2 is YNFKEQ. V was shortened by 2 bases and J by 7 bases, with 11 bases between the two germline ends. For the CDR3, the DNA is TGTGCCAGCAGCCAACAGGGGCAGATTGAAGCTTTCTTT. Translating gives CASSQQGQIEAFF.

This clonotype turned up a few times. The J gene is TRBJ2-7, the V gene TRBV29-1; possible D gene TRBD1, 6 bases. Deletions cut 3 bases from V and 3 bases from J, with 21 bases between. The CDR3 runs 16 residues. CDR1 is SQVTM and CDR2 is ANQGSEA in the germline V gene. CDR3: CSVDGALRGQIYEQYF. CDR3 DNA sequence: TGCAGCGTTGACGGGGCGTTAAGAGGACAGATCTACGAGCAGTACTTC.

The chain links TRBV2 to TRBJ2-2; the match to TRBD1 covers 8 bases. Per germline, CDR1 SNHLY and CDR2 FYNNEI. The CDR3 is 15 residues long. The V gene end was trimmed by 6 bases and the J gene end by 3 bases; junction bases not matched to a gene: 6. CDR3: CASRETGVHTGELFF. CDR3 DNA: TGTGCCAGCAGGGAGACAGGGGTGCACACCGGGGAGCTGTTTTTT. Variable domain in full (rest from reference TRBV2 and TRBJ2-2): EPEVTQTPSHQVTQMGQEVILRCVPISNHLYFYWYRQILGQKVEFLVSFYNNEISEKSEIFDDQFSVERPDGSNFTLKIRSTKLEDSAMYFCASRETGVHTGELFFGEGSRLTVL.

This clonotype was counted a few times. This sequence joins TRBV2 and TRBJ2-5; 9 positions match TRBD1. V was clipped by 3 bases and J by 1 base; unmatched bases: 3. Germline-derived CDR1 and CDR2 are SNHLY and FYNNEI. The CDR3 length is 15 residues. This CDR3 is CASSEGTGPQETQYF. The CDR3, as DNA: TGTGCCAGCAGTGAGGGGACAGGGCCCCAAGAGACCCAGTACTTC.

This chain joins TRBV11-2 and TRBJ2-5; maybe TRBD2 (6 bases). CDR1 is SGHAT and CDR2 is FQNNGV in the germline V gene. The CDR3 has 15 residues. V was clipped by 4 bases and J by 5 bases, with 17 bases between them. CDR3 region: CASSSRDSAAETQYF. The CDR3 DNA is TGTGCCAGCAGCTCCCGGGACTCAGCGGCGGAGACCCAGTACTTC.

V usage is TRBV7-2 and J usage is TRBJ2-1; 12 bases fit TRBD2. The germline gives CDR1 SGHTA, CDR2 FQGNSA. V lost 8 bases and J lost 7; bases outside the gene matches: 6. There are 14 residues in the CDR3. The CDR3: CASRPGLAGNEQFF. The CDR3, as DNA: TGTGCCAGCCGCCCAGGACTAGCGGGAAATGAGCAGTTCTTC.

This clonotype was seen a handful of times. This chain connects TRBV7-2 to TRBJ2-5; D not certain. V lost 1 base and J 4 bases, leaving 10 bases between the germline ends. The germline CDR1 and CDR2 sequences are SGHTA and FQGNSA. The CDR3 spans 14 residues. CDR3 in amino acids: CASSLGRGRETQYF. DNA for the CDR3: TGTGCCAGCAGCTTAGGCCGTGGTCGAGAGACCCAGTACTTC.

V usage is TRBV2 and J usage is TRBJ1-5; D is unresolved. Germline lookup yields CDR1 SNHLY and CDR2 FYNNEI. The length of the CDR3 is 15 residues. Trimming left V 2 bases short and J 6 bases short, with 14 bases between. CDR3 region: CASSEPESLSQPQHF. The CDR3 DNA reads as TGTGCCAGCAGTGAACCGGAAAGTCTCTCTCAGCCCCAGCATTTT.

In its sample, this clonotype was seen a few times. This chain uses TRBV10-1 with TRBJ1-1; D not resolved. V was shortened by 2 bases and J by 0 bases, with 7 bases between the two germline ends. The CDR3 is 14 residues long. Germline V lookup: CDR1 WNHNN, CDR2 SYGVQD (reference sequence). The CDR3, as DNA: TGCGCCAGCAGTGAGGGAACTTTGAACACTGAAGCTTTCTTT. It yields the protein CASSEGTLNTEAFF.

J is TRBJ2-7 and V is TRBV14; unclear D gene. Trimming removed 3 bases at V and 3 bases at J, with 12 bases between. Germline values: CDR1 SGHDN, CDR2 FVKESK. The CDR3 runs to 14 residues. The CDR3 loop is CASSHLNPGYEQYF. CDR3 in DNA: TGTGCCAGCAGCCACTTAAACCCGGGCTACGAGCAGTACTTC.

This clonotype was picked up one time. The chain uses TRBV10-3 and TRBJ1-2; a possible D gene is TRBD1 (5 bases). Trimming took off 6 bases at V and 8 bases at J, with 16 bases between the two ends. The CDR3 runs to 13 residues. Germline CDR1 ENHRY, CDR2 SYGVKD. DNA of the CDR3: TGTGCCATCAGGGGCGAGGGACCAGAGGGCTACACCTTC. Translated: CAIRGEGPEGYTF.

This clonotype was seen a few times. The chain is built from TRBV5-1 and TRBJ1-1, with D possibly being TRBD1 (5 bases). The CDR3 totals 16 residues. Trimming left V 0 bases short and J 0 bases short, with 12 bases between. The germline V gene has CDR1 SGHRS and CDR2 YFSETQ. The CDR3 coding sequence is TGCGCCAGCAGCTTGGCCGGGGGGGAGGTGAACACTGAAGCTTTCTTT. This sequence encodes CASSLAGGEVNTEAFF.

This clonotype occurred a few times. The gene calls are TRBV7-6 and TRBJ2-7; D is perhaps TRBD1 (5 bases). The V gene lost 2 bases and the J gene lost 6 bases, with 14 bases spanning the gap. The germline V gene encodes CDR1 SGHVS and CDR2 FNYEAQ. This CDR3 has 14 amino acids. The CDR3 nucleotides read TGTGCCAGCAGCTTATATACAGGCCCAAGCGAGCAGTACTTC. Residues: CASSLYTGPSEQYF.

Concerning this clonotype itself: One end of the junction does not line up with germline, which may come from a read error. The gene calls are TRBV28 and TRBJ1-1; 7 positions agree with TRBD1. Germline V gene sequence: CDR1 MDHEN, CDR2 SYDVKM. CDR3 length: 15 residues. CDR3 loop: CASSTLDRGGTEGFF. The CDR3 DNA reads TGTGCCAGCAGTACCCTCGACAGAGGGGGCACTGAAGGTTTCTTT.

This chain links TRBV9 with TRBJ1-3, with unresolved D. The CDR3 extends over 15 amino acids. The germline V gene has CDR1 SGDLS and CDR2 YYNGEE. The ends were cut back, 0 bases at V and 0 bases at J, with 7 bases in the middle. The CDR3 DNA is TGTGCCAGCAGCGTAGGACACGGCTCTGGAAACACCATATATTTT. It translates to CASSVGHGSGNTIYF.

Turning to this clonotype: Because it lacks the conserved phenylalanine or tryptophan at the end, this CDR3 is likely a read error. J is TRBJ2-1 and V is TRBV7-3; D might be TRBD1 (5 bases). CDR3 length: 13 residues. Germline CDR1 is SGHTA and CDR2 is FQGTGA. CDR3 sequence reads: CASSQISGYEQFL. In nucleotides, the CDR3 is TGCGCCAGCAGCCAGATCTCAGGGTATGAGCAGTTCCTC.

This clonotype was seen once. The CDR3: CASGQTPDTQYF. CDR3 nucleotides: TGTGCCAGCGGCCAGACCCCAGATACGCAGTATTTT. This chain connects TRBV7-2 to TRBJ2-3; D is uncertain. The CDR3 extends over 12 amino acids. The V end lost 8 bases, the J end lost 4 bases, and 10 bases lay between the germline ends. Germline values: CDR1 SGHTA, CDR2 FQGNSA.

This clonotype was seen a few times. The chain links TRBV7-8 to TRBJ2-1, with D unresolved. The CDR3 length is 15 residues. Germline CDR1 reads SGHVS; CDR2 reads FQNEAQ. With 1 base removed from V and 6 bases from J, the gap between germline ends came to 13 bases. The CDR3 nucleotides read TGTGCCAGCAGCTTAGGCCAGCTCTCAGGCAATGAGCAGTTCTTC. Protein product: CASSLGQLSGNEQFF.

The V gene is TRBV7-3, the J gene TRBJ2-6; unclear D gene. Germline assignment: CDR1 SGHTA and CDR2 FQGTGA. V lost 6 bases and J 4 bases, leaving 13 bases between the germline ends. This CDR3 has 15 amino acids. The CDR3 region has the DNA TGTGCCAGCAGTGGTCTTACTCCCGGGGCCAACGTCCTGACTTTC. Amino acid sequence: CASSGLTPGANVLTF.

This chain links TRBV7-3 with TRBJ1-4; TRBD1 aligns across 10 bases. The V segment lost 5 bases and the J segment 6 bases; nucleotides outside the gene matches: 6. From germline, CDR1 is SGHTA and CDR2 FQGTGA. CDR3 length: 15 residues. The CDR3 sequence is CASSRPGQGDEKLFF. In nucleotides, the CDR3 is TGTGCCAGCAGCCGTCCCGGACAGGGGGATGAAAAACTGTTTTTT. The whole variable domain, filled in from reference TRBV7-3 and TRBJ1-4, reads GAGVSQTPSNKVTEKGKYVELRCDPISGHTALYWYRQSLGQGPEFLIYFQGTGAADDSGLPNDRFFAVRPEGSVSTLKIQRTERGDSAVYLCASSRPGQGDEKLFFGSGTQLSVL.